This entry describes one T cell receptor (beta chain). Its antigen is undetermined. This sample is part of a study of shared clonotypes between healthy human individuals. Study at large: CD8 memory received one plate per donor, CD8 naive two, CD4 memory three and CD4 naive three.

Replicate PCRs from sorted subsets contained around 190 ng DNA, which is around 30,000 T cell genomes. How the authors handled the data: Owing to the provision of junction-only sequences devoid of quality scores by immunoSEQ, filtering differed. TCRdb keeps only in-frame clones here, not all; method: immunoSEQ multiplex PCR. V, J and clone size derive from that table, while D and trimming were established from the DNA sequence. The profile shows under 1,100,000 clones, approximately 78% of them singletons. CDR3 size: 15 residues. Deletions cut 5 bases from V and 5 bases from J, with 18 bases between. In germline, CDR1 is SGHTA, CDR2 FQGNSA. Notes on the study in general: The diversity represented, both genetic and in exposure history, was limited by few donors.

The sequenced sample consisted of memory CD4+ T cells from PBMCs. Subset reported: CD45RA-negative fraction. The chain joins TRBV7-2 to TRBJ2-5, with D maybe TRBD1 (7 bases). The receptor was isolated from a man younger than 35 in good health. Some clones in this sample may be carry-over from other donors' samples. Here the CDR3 DNA reads TGTGCCAGCAGCACAGGGGTGGGCCGGGGGGAGACCCAGTACTTC. Encoded protein: CASSTGVGRGETQYF. The variable domain in full, completed from reference TRBV7-2 and TRBJ2-5, reads GAGVSQSPSNKVTEKGKDVELRCDPISGHTALYWYRQSLGQGLEFLIYFQGNSAPDKSGLPSDRFSAERTGGSVSTLTIQRTQQEDSAVYLCASSTGVGRGETQYFGPGTRLLVL.